The T cell receptor beta chain under discussion was sequenced for a study of CD8+ T cells in alopecia areata. For the study at large: Treated patients were given oral tofacitinib, which was dosed at 5 to 10 mg twice daily. Study-wide points: Lesional scalp, notably in alopecia totalis/universalis, had clonality above that of normal scalp.

In each case, RNA was isolated and then reverse transcribed into cDNA as the sequencing template. Assay: immunoSEQ multiplex PCR; the TCRdb copy retains only in-frame clones and omits some. Of about 56,000 clones in the sample, around 97% were seen once. Germline assignment: CDR1 MNHNS and CDR2 SASEGT. J lost 3 bases, V lost 2 bases, and 2 bases had no gene match. This CDR3 is 15 amino acids long. About this clone itself: The antigen remains undetermined.

Specimen: CD8+ T cells sorted from blood, collected at week 0. The chain carries TRBV6-1 and TRBJ2-2, with TRBD1 identical over 8 bases. This clonotype was sampled from a human donor with alopecia areata. DNA for the CDR3: TGTGCCAGCAGTGAAAGGACAGGGTACACCGGGGAGCTGTTTTTT. Amino acid sequence: CASSERTGYTGELFF.